This TCR beta chain emerged from a study of blood T cells in healthy people across ages. A second PCR of 7 to 11 cycles used a sample-barcoded 5' primer and a J-beta primer mix. TCRdb called the 5' RACE reads again in MiXCR, with one record for every CDR3 protein. The sample records about 1.5 million distinct CDR3 sequences, approximately 43% being singletons. General study results and limits: Donors of long life had a larger count of naive CD4+ cells and greater diversity than aged donors. With donor CMV status unknown, expanded clonotype changes were possibly confounded.

Comment on this clonotype: What it recognizes is unknown.

From germline, CDR1 is SEHNR and CDR2 FQNEAQ (reference sequence). This CDR3 is 13 amino acids long. Trimming took 0 bases from V and 5 from J, leaving 8 bases between them. Material: blood. The sequence came from a woman younger than 30 in good health. The chain links TRBV7-9 to TRBJ2-7, with D maybe TRBD2 (5 bases). CDR3 amino acids: CASSLAPGNEQYF. The CDR3 DNA reads TGTGCCAGCAGCTTAGCGCCGGGAAACGAGCAGTACTTC.